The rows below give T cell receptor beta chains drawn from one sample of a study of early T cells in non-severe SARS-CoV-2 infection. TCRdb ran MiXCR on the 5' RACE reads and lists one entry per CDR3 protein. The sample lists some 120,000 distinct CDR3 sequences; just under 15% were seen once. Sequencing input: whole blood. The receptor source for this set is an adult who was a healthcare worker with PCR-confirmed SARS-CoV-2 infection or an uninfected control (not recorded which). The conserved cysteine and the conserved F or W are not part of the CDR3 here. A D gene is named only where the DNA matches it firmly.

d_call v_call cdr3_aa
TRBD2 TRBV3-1 ASSEGLAANTGELF
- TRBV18 ASSRPPGAGELF
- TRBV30 AWTGGTAATDTQY
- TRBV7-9 ASSPGTYTDTQY
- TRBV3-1 ASSRQVLGSPLH
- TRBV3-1 ASSLRAPSETQY
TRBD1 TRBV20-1 SASPGQGDTGELF
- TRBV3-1 ASSLVGYEKLF
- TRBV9 ASSKVAQAQETQY
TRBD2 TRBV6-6 ASSAGTSGAPPSQETQY
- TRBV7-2 ASSLSTDTQY
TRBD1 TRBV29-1 SVYRDSDQETQY
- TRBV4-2 ASSQDFRGANEKLF
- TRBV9 ASLTGQGMLYEQY
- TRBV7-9 ASSQMS